This entry lists 17 T cell receptor beta chains sequenced from one sample in a study of graft-versus-host responses after intestinal transplantation. Libraries were prepared by immunoSEQ multiplex PCR; TCRdb keeps only in-frame clonotypes and omits some of them. The sample holds under 45,000 clones; 89% are singletons and the top ten take 6% to 7.5%. The starting material was PBMCs, obtained about 270 days after transplant. These TCRs come from a human patient who received an intestinal transplant, so some T cells may come from the graft donor.

The chain employs TRBV2 and TRBJ2-5, with TRBD2 matching over 8 bases. Trimming removed 7 bases from V and 5 bases from J; junction bases left unmatched: 6. The CDR3 totals 13 residues. Germline CDR1 SNHLY, CDR2 FYNNEI. The CDR3 is CASKATSDETQYF. The DNA of the CDR3 is TGTGCCAGCAAGGCGACTAGCGATGAGACCCAGTACTTC.

This clone was counted a single time. The rearrangement links TRBV2 to TRBJ1-1; TRBD1 might be the D (5 bases). From germline, CDR1 is SNHLY and CDR2 FYNNEI. V gave up 3 bases and J gave up 4 bases, with 9 bases separating them. CDR3 length: 13 amino acids. DNA for the CDR3: TGTGCCAGCAGTGATGACGGGGGCACTGAAGCTTTCTTT. Encoded protein: CASSDDGGTEAFF.

The rearrangement uses TRBV2 and TRBJ2-1; TRBD1 matches at 9 bases. CDR3 length equals 15 residues. Germline assignment: CDR1 SNHLY and CDR2 FYNNEI. With V trimmed by 4 bases and J by 8 bases, 9 bases remained unmatched. The CDR3 nucleotides read TGTGCCAGCAGTGTCATCGGGACAGGGTATCATGAGCAGTTCTTC. Translating gives CASSVIGTGYHEQFF. The full variable domain, with the rest looked up from reference TRBV2 and TRBJ2-1, is EPEVTQTPSHQVTQMGQEVILRCVPISNHLYFYWYRQILGQKVEFLVSFYNNEISEKSEIFDDQFSVERPDGSNFTLKIRSTKLEDSAMYFCASSVIGTGYHEQFFGPGTRLTVL.

The CDR3 loop reads CASSELEGGRYNSPLHF. In nucleotides, the CDR3 is TGTGCCAGCAGTGAATTAGAGGGGGGCCGTTATAATTCACCCCTCCACTTT. The chain employs TRBV6-1 and TRBJ1-6; perhaps TRBD1 as D (6 bases). CDR3 length: 17 amino acids. Germline V gene sequence: CDR1 MNHNS, CDR2 SASEGT. V shed 2 bases and J shed 4 bases, with 15 bases lying between them.

In DNA form, the CDR3 reads TGTGCTAGTGGTTTGGTCCGGGGCAACACTGAAGCTTTCTTT. Translating it yields CASGLVRGNTEAFF. This chain joins TRBV12-5 and TRBJ1-1; D might be TRBD1 (5 bases). Looked up from germline, CDR1 is LGHNT and CDR2 is FRNRAP. The CDR3 contains 14 residues. V was clipped by 0 bases and J by 2 bases, with 7 bases between them. Full variable domain (outside the CDR3, taken from reference TRBV12-5 and TRBJ1-1): DARVTQTPRHKVTEMGQEVTMRCQPILGHNTVFWYRQTMMQGLELLAYFRNRAPLDDSGMPKDRFSAEMPDATLATLKIQPSEPRDSAVYFCASGLVRGNTEAFFGQGTRLTVV.

This clone was counted only a few times. The J gene is TRBJ2-7, the V gene TRBV30; TRBD1 aligns across 7 bases. Germline lookup yields CDR1 GTSNPN and CDR2 SVGIG (reference sequence). The CDR3 covers 13 residues. Losses at the gene ends were 0 bases for V and 6 bases for J; bases not matched to a gene: 5. CDR3 amino acids: CAWSVVPGGEQYF. The CDR3 coding sequence is TGTGCCTGGAGTGTTGTTCCAGGGGGCGAGCAGTACTTC.

V gene TRBV19 combines with J gene TRBJ2-5, with D perhaps being TRBD1 or TRBD2 (5 bases each). Matching the DNA end better, TRBJ2-7 makes the J call doubtful. Germline V gene data show CDR1 as LNHDA and CDR2 as SQIVND (reference sequence). The CDR3 spans 17 residues. CDR3 nucleotides: TGTGCCAGTAGTATTAGATGGCTGGGGGTAGACCCCTACGAGCAGTACTTC. Its translation is CASSIRWLGVDPYEQYF.

The rearrangement uses TRBV6-5 and TRBJ1-5; D is possibly TRBD1 (5 bases). V gave up 5 bases and J gave up 7 bases, with 15 bases separating them. Germline CDR1 MNHEY, CDR2 SVGAGI. The CDR3 loop spans 14 amino acids. CDR3 in amino acids: CASSPLWGTQPQHF. CDR3 bases: TGTGCCAGCAGTCCTCTGTGGGGCACCCAGCCCCAGCATTTT.

The DNA for the CDR3 is TGTGCCAGCAGGGGGTTTCGACAGGCCTACTCTGGAAACACCATATATTTT. The encoded protein is CASRGFRQAYSGNTIYF. This rearrangement joins TRBV2 to TRBJ1-3; TRBD1 might be the D (6 bases). Germline CDR1 reads SNHLY; CDR2 reads FYNNEI. CDR3 length: 17 residues. V was cut by 6 bases and J by 0 bases, with 18 bases left in between.

The chain uses TRBV7-9 and TRBJ1-2; D not certain. The CDR3 totals 13 residues. Trimming pared 3 bases from V and 8 bases from J, leaving 13 bases between. Germline values: CDR1 SEHNR, CDR2 FQNEAQ (reference sequence). The CDR3 sequence: CASSLTQVYGYTF. CDR3 nucleotides: TGTGCCAGCAGCTTGACACAAGTTTACGGCTACACCTTC.

V and J are TRBV29-1 and TRBJ2-5; no firm D call. From germline, CDR1 is SQVTM and CDR2 ANQGSEA. With 4 bases removed from V and 0 bases from J, the gap between germline ends came to 9 bases. This CDR3 region has 13 residues. In DNA form, the CDR3 reads TGCAGCGTTGGACCCGCAGACCAAGAGACCCAGTACTTC. Its translation: CSVGPADQETQYF.

The chain recombines TRBV2 with TRBJ1-6, with TRBD1 matching 7 bases. The CDR3 has 15 residues. The germline V gene has CDR1 SNHLY and CDR2 FYNNEI. J lost 9 bases, V lost 4 bases, and 9 bases had no gene match. Written as DNA, the CDR3 is TGTGCCAGCAGTGGAGGGGGCGGCGCGGGTTCACCCCTCCACTTT. Residues: CASSGGGGAGSPLHF.

This clone was seen a single time. The chain links TRBV21-1 to TRBJ1-5. TRBV21-1 is given as a pseudogene. CDR3 length equals 10 residues. The CDR3 region is CARKDQPQHF. The CDR3 DNA sequence: TGTGCCAGAAAAGATCAGCCCCAGCATTTT.

The V call is TRBV5-5, the J call TRBJ1-5, with D unresolved. The CDR3 sequence is 13 residues long. Germline CDR1 reads SGHKS; CDR2 reads YYEKEE (reference sequence). With 5 bases removed from V and 4 bases from J, the gap between germline ends came to 10 bases. The CDR3 nucleotides are TGTGCCAGCAGTTTTGCAGAGAATCAGCCCCAGCATTTT. It yields the protein CASSFAENQPQHF.

This sequence joins TRBV18 and TRBJ1-4, with 12 nucleotides matching TRBD1. The V and J ends lost 2 bases and 6 bases, in that order; junction bases with no gene match: 1. Per the germline V gene, CDR1 is KGHSH and CDR2 is LQKENI. The CDR3 has 15 residues. CDR3 in DNA: TGTGCCAGCTCACCAGGGACAGGGGGCGATGAAAAACTGTTTTTT. Encoded protein: CASSPGTGGDEKLFF.

V gene TRBV7-9 combines with J gene TRBJ1-1; D gene uncertain. The germline V and J ends were trimmed by 1 base and 1 base, with 13 bases remaining between them. CDR1 SEHNR and CDR2 FQNEAQ come from the germline V gene (reference sequence). The CDR3 loop spans 16 amino acids. The CDR3 sequence is CASSLETYRWNTEAFF. The DNA of the CDR3 is TGTGCCAGCAGCTTAGAGACCTATCGTTGGAACACTGAAGCTTTCTTT.

V gene TRBV19 combines with J gene TRBJ2-1; unclear D gene. The CDR3 has 12 amino acids. Trimming took off 3 bases at V and 7 bases at J, with 7 bases between the two ends. The germline gives CDR1 LNHDA, CDR2 SQIVND (reference sequence). This CDR3 is CASSMQQNEQFF. The CDR3 nucleotides are TGTGCCAGTAGTATGCAGCAAAATGAGCAGTTCTTC.